Described below is a single T cell receptor beta chain sequence and its context. This sample is part of a study of T cells in tuberculosis. For the study at large: This South African cohort compared adolescents with or without latent tuberculosis against adults with active tuberculosis.

Looked up from germline, CDR1 is SGHTA and CDR2 is FQGTGA. CDR3 length equals 18 residues. With 5 bases clipped from V and 4 bases from J, the junction kept 17 bases outside the gene matches. This table comes from immunoSEQ multiplex PCR, and its TCRdb copy is limited to in-frame clones, with some not included. Among tens of thousands of clones listed, 95% to 96% were seen once. The material sequenced was PBMCs. The gene calls are TRBV7-3 and TRBJ2-1; 7 nucleotides line up with TRBD1. This receptor was identified in a donor between 10 and 35 years old with latent tuberculosis or without tuberculosis infection. CDR3 protein: CASSLGAFRDSNYNEQFF. DNA of the CDR3: TGTGCCAGCAGCCTAGGGGCTTTTCGGGACAGCAATTACAATGAGCAGTTCTTC.